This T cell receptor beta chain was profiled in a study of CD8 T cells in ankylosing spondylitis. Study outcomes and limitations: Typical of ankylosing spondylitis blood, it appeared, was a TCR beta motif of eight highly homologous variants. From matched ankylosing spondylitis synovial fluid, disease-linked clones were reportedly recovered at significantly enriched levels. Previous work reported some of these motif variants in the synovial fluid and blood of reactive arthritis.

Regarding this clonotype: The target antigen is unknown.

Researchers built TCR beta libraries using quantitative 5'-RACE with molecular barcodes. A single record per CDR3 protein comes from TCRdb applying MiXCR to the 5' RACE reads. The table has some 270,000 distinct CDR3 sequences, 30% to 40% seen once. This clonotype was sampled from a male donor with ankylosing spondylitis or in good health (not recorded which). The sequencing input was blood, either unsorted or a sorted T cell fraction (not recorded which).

The CDR3 here is CASSGTGSETQYF. Written as DNA, the CDR3 is TGTGCCAGCAGCGGTACAGGGTCGGAGACCCAGTACTTC. The chain joins TRBV7-9 to TRBJ2-5, with a possible D match to TRBD1 (6 bases). CDR1 SEHNR and CDR2 FQNEAQ come from the germline V gene (reference sequence). The CDR3 is 13 residues long. With 5 bases removed from V and 5 bases from J, the gap between germline ends came to 12 bases.